Reported below is one TCR beta chain. Its antigen is currently not known. Base qualities were left out, and no much larger clone turns up one base away. Patients with a history of autoimmune disease or receiving systemic immunosuppression were excluded from the trial. Peripheral blood for TCR sequencing was collected from all dose cohorts at baseline, on cycle 4 day 1, and on cycle 7 day 1. The samples were drawn from a first-in-human, open-label, multicenter phase I dose-escalation trial of ivuxolimab. Adults with locally advanced or metastatic melanoma, renal cell carcinoma, hepatocellular carcinoma or head and neck squamous cell carcinoma were enrolled in the trial. CD4+ and CD8+ T cells were sorted separately from peripheral blood before TCR sequencing. CDR1 and CDR2 were assigned from the germline V gene (reference sequence) as LNHDA and SQIVND. The CDR3 starts with the cysteine, ends with the phenylalanine, and has 12 residues. Only CDR3 DNA is held: 36 bases, read in frame from base 1. V loses 3 bases of germline sequence and J loses 7 bases, and the interval between the two ends is 7 bases.

The source of the sample is a study of OX40 agonist ivuxolimab in advanced cancers. At the level of the whole study: The costimulatory receptor OX40 (CD134) was targeted by ivuxolimab, a fully human IgG2 agonistic monoclonal antibody. The purpose of peripheral TCRbeta sequencing was to test whether ivuxolimab changed TCR sequence diversity and led to clonal T-cell expansion. Patients were allowed to have had prior anti-PD-1, anti-PD-L1 or anti-CTLA-4 therapy, and around 41% of the dose-escalation patients had previously received checkpoint inhibitors. Of the roughly 52 dose-escalation patients, hepatocellular carcinoma was present in about 19, melanoma in some 15, renal cell carcinoma in 9 and head and neck cancer in 9. A male proportion of nearly 85% and a mean age of around 60 years, ranging from 23 to 79, were recorded for the dose-escalation cohort. Partial responses occurred in three dose-escalation patients: two with cutaneous melanoma and one with hepatocellular carcinoma. Intravenous ivuxolimab was administered to patients every 2 weeks at six dose levels: 0.01, 0.1, 0.3, 1.5, 3 and 10 mg/kg. The monotherapy dose-escalation portion (N of about 50 patients) of the phase I ivuxolimab trial is reported in the paper. Beyond this particular receptor, the publication reports: In partial responders in the 0.1-3.0 mg/kg groups, normalized peripheral clonal expansion was found to be among the lowest, especially among CD8+ T cells. Low levels of normalized T-cell clonal expansion were also seen in some nonresponding patients. On average, CD8+ T cells showed more expanded clones than CD4+ T cells after ivuxolimab. At doses from 0.1 to 3.0 mg/kg, clonal expansion was seen in both CD4+ and CD8+ blood T cells between baseline and week 6. Which antigens the clonally expanded peripheral T cells were specific for was not determined.

To sequence the TCRbeta CDR3 region, genomic DNA was isolated from the sorted cells. The immunoSEQ Assay was used for sequencing of TCRbeta CDR3 regions. Drawn from immuneACCESS, this table holds only the in-frame rearrangements with V and J called that TCRdb kept. Clones are partly lost; checked studies trace under half to an unresolved V gene and leave the rest unexplained. The sample profile shows 65,000 or so clones; 84% of them were found once. The ten largest make up approximately 2.4% of the sample. This receptor chain uses TRBV19 and TRBJ1-5; the D region possibly corresponds to TRBD1 (5 bases align). The sequence was obtained from an adult with an advanced solid tumor such as melanoma, head and neck, liver or kidney cancer. The sample here was CD4+ or CD8+ T cells sorted from blood, taken in a trial of the OX40 agonist ivuxolimab. The DNA sequence is as follows: TGTGCCAGTAGTATCTGGGGGCAGCCCCAGCATTTT. It encodes CASSIWGQPQHF.